These 22 T cell receptor beta chains originate from one sample sequenced in a study of cytomegalovirus exposure and HLA in healthy donors. The PCR employed 60 Vbeta primers together with 13 Jbeta primers. Only in-frame clones appear in the TCRdb table, and some are missing; sequencing was by immunoSEQ multiplex PCR. The sample has under 200,000 clones, around four fifths seen once; the top ten hold about 1.3%. Sequenced sample: PBMCs. The receptors originated from a man aged 25-45 years in good health and CMV-seronegative.

The genes are TRBV5-1 and TRBJ2-1, with TRBD2 as a possible D gene (5 bases). With 0 bases removed from V and 8 bases from J, the gap between germline ends came to 18 bases. The CDR3 totals 16 residues. From germline, CDR1 is SGHRS and CDR2 YFSETQ. The CDR3 sequence is CASSLEGRRGVDEQFF. The CDR3 DNA sequence: TGCGCCAGCAGCTTGGAAGGCAGACGGGGTGTGGATGAGCAGTTCTTC.

The genes are TRBV6-4 and TRBJ2-2; 9 bases fit TRBD2. V was pared by 3 bases and J by 4 bases, with 9 bases of the junction left unmatched. CDR3 length equals 17 residues. The germline CDR1 and CDR2 sequences are MRHNA and SNTAGT. CDR3 residues: CASSETYSGSSTGELFF. CDR3 in DNA: TGTGCCAGCAGTGAGACCTATAGCGGGAGCAGCACCGGGGAGCTGTTTTTT.

The chain recombines TRBV7-9 with TRBJ2-7, with 9 bases aligning to TRBD1. V was pared by 3 bases and J by 5 bases, with 5 bases of the junction left unmatched. The CDR3 loop spans 14 amino acids. The germline V gene encodes CDR1 SEHNR and CDR2 FQNEAQ (reference sequence). In nucleotides, the CDR3 is TGTGCCAGCAGCTTCGGGGACAGGGATAACGAGCAGTACTTC. Translated, it gives CASSFGDRDNEQYF.

This chain's CDR3 is CAWSVSPMNTEAFF. CDR3 nucleotides: TGTGCCTGGAGTGTTAGTCCTATGAACACTGAAGCTTTCTTT. V usage is TRBV30 and J usage is TRBJ1-1; D unclear. From germline, CDR1 is GTSNPN and CDR2 SVGIG (reference sequence). This CDR3 has 14 residues. V was pared by 0 bases and J by 0 bases, with 8 bases between. The whole variable domain, filled in from reference TRBV30 and TRBJ1-1, reads SQTIHQWPATLVQPVGSPLSLECTVEGTSNPNLYWYRQAAGRGLQLLFYSVGIGQISSEVPQNLSASRPQDRQFILSSKKLLLSDSGFYLCAWSVSPMNTEAFFGQGTRLTVV.

This clone is medium-sized by share. The rearrangement joins TRBV4-1 to TRBJ2-5; D is unresolved. This CDR3 region has 19 residues. In germline, CDR1 is MGHRA, CDR2 YSYEKL. Trimming shortened V by 0 bases and J by 0 bases, and 20 bases separated the two germline ends. CDR3 region: CASSQERVEHRYYQETQYF. The DNA for the CDR3 is TGCGCCAGCAGCCAAGAAAGAGTGGAGCATCGGTACTACCAAGAGACCCAGTACTTC.

The chain recombines TRBV9 with TRBJ1-6; D is undetermined. Trimming removed 0 bases at V and 7 bases at J, with 20 bases between. The CDR3 is 18 residues long. CDR1 is SGDLS, CDR2 YYNGEE, per germline. This CDR3 reads CASSVDPPEVGGNSPLHF. CDR3 DNA sequence: TGTGCCAGCAGCGTAGACCCGCCCGAGGTCGGAGGAAATTCACCCCTCCACTTT.

V is TRBV13 and J is TRBJ2-3, with D perhaps matching TRBD2 (6 bases). The germline V gene encodes CDR1 PRHDT and CDR2 FYEKMQ (reference sequence). The V end was cut by 5 bases, the J end by 2 bases, with 11 bases between. This CDR3 region has 14 residues. DNA of the CDR3: TGTGCCAGCAGCCGGACTACTTTCACAGATACGCAGTATTTT. Translating gives CASSRTTFTDTQYF.

The chain joins TRBV9 to TRBJ2-3; 8 bases are a match to TRBD2. V lost 0 bases, J lost 0 bases, and 9 bases stayed unmatched. Per the germline V gene, CDR1 is SGDLS and CDR2 is YYNGEE. The CDR3 has 18 amino acids. CDR3 sequence (DNA): TGTGCCAGCAGCGTAGATGGTAGCGGGGACCCTAGCACAGATACGCAGTATTTT. This sequence encodes CASSVDGSGDPSTDTQYF.

The V and J genes are TRBV2 and TRBJ2-2, with 10 bases aligning to TRBD1. The CDR3 is 15 amino acids. The germline gives CDR1 SNHLY, CDR2 FYNNEI. J gave up 7 bases and V 4 bases, and 6 bases lay outside the gene matches. CDR3 bases: TGTGCCAGCAGTGGCGGGACAGGGGTGGTCGGGGAGCTGTTTTTT. Its translation: CASSGGTGVVGELFF.

Only one count was recorded for this clone. CDR3 coding DNA: TGTGCCTGGAGTCTAGCGGGAGCATCCTACGAGCAGTACTTC. Its protein product is CAWSLAGASYEQYF. This chain links TRBV30 with TRBJ2-5, with TRBD2 identical over 10 bases. The end of the DNA fits TRBJ2-7 better, so the J call may be wrong. This CDR3 spans 14 amino acids. Germline loops: CDR1 GTSNPN, CDR2 SVGIG (reference sequence).

The chain carries TRBV5-1 and TRBJ2-3, with 12 bases identical to TRBD2. From germline, CDR1 is SGHRS and CDR2 YFSETQ. This CDR3 is built from 16 residues. J was trimmed by 3 bases and V by 7 bases; bases with no gene match: 9. In DNA, the CDR3 is TGCGCCAGCGGCGCGGGACTAGCGGGTGGTACAGATACGCAGTATTTT. Protein sequence: CASGAGLAGGTDTQYF.

This chain connects TRBV10-3 to TRBJ2-3; no clear D. Germline CDR1 ENHRY, CDR2 SYGVKD. V lost 3 bases and J lost 6, with 16 bases in between. The CDR3 consists of 15 residues. CDR3 DNA: TGTGCCATCAGTGAAAACACCCGCCCCCCCGATACGCAGTATTTT. This encodes CAISENTRPPDTQYF.

The chain uses TRBV6-5 and TRBJ1-2, with a weak D call TRBD1 (5 bases). Germline values: CDR1 MNHEY, CDR2 SVGAGI. V was pared by 10 bases and J by 1 base, with 10 bases between. The length of the CDR3 is 12 residues. CDR3 region: CATSQGNYGYTF. The CDR3 bases are TGTGCCACCTCGCAGGGTAACTATGGCTACACCTTC.

The V gene is TRBV4-3, the J gene TRBJ1-1; D uncertain. CDR1 and CDR2 (germline): LGHNA, YSLEER. Trimming pared 5 bases from V and 6 bases from J, leaving 10 bases between. This CDR3 contains 12 residues. This CDR3 is CASSDGRAEAFF. CDR3 nucleotide sequence: TGCGCCAGCAGCGATGGTCGGGCTGAAGCTTTCTTT.

The chain links TRBV29-1 to TRBJ1-3; no definite D call. The CDR3 consists of 11 residues. Trimming pared 4 bases from V and 4 bases from J, leaving 5 bases between. The V gene's germline CDR1 is SQVTM and CDR2 ANQGSEA. CDR3 amino acids: CSVAGGNTIYF. The CDR3 nucleotides read TGCAGCGTTGCAGGAGGAAACACCATATATTTT.

The count of this clone is one. This chain links TRBV27 with TRBJ2-7, with 9 bases lining up with TRBD1. Losses at the gene ends were 4 bases for V and 3 bases for J; bases not matched to a gene: 4. Germline CDR1 reads MNHEY; CDR2 reads SMNVEV (reference sequence). The CDR3 totals 14 residues. The CDR3 sequence is CASSSRQGGYEQYF. In DNA form, the CDR3 reads TGTGCCAGCAGTTCCAGACAGGGGGGCTACGAGCAGTACTTC.

The CDR3, as DNA: TGTGCCACCAGCACGTACCCTGTAACTAGCGGGAGCGGCTACGAGCAGTACTTC. As protein: CATSTYPVTSGSGYEQYF. V usage is TRBV15 and J usage is TRBJ2-7, with 11 bases that match TRBD2. Trimming at V came to 4 bases and at J to 3 bases, leaving 14 bases not matched to a gene. The CDR3 extends over 18 amino acids. Germline V gene data show CDR1 as LNHNV and CDR2 as YYDKDF (reference sequence).

The chain recombines TRBV15 with TRBJ2-3; D unclear. This CDR3 spans 13 amino acids. The V and J ends lost 7 bases and 2 bases respectively, with 10 bases between them. CDR1 and CDR2 from the germline V gene are LNHNV and YYDKDF (reference sequence). CDR3 bases: TGTGCCACCACGGAACAGAACACAGATACGCAGTATTTT. Amino acid sequence: CATTEQNTDTQYF.

This clone was recorded only once. This chain uses TRBV30 with TRBJ1-2, with D maybe TRBD1 (6 bases). This CDR3 is 16 amino acids long. Germline assignment: CDR1 GTSNPN and CDR2 SVGIG (reference sequence). V was cut by 3 bases and J by 2 bases, with 19 bases left in between. The CDR3 nucleotides read TGTGCCTGGAGCGACGGACCAGGGGCCCACAACTATGGCTACACCTTC. Amino acid sequence: CAWSDGPGAHNYGYTF.

This clone has just a few counts. CDR3 nucleotides: TGTGCCTGGTCCCGACTCAAGAACACCGGGGAGCTGTTTTTT. The encoded protein is CAWSRLKNTGELFF. The chain combines TRBV30 with TRBJ2-2; D not resolved. Germline V gene data show CDR1 as GTSNPN and CDR2 as SVGIG (reference sequence). The CDR3 covers 14 residues. The V end lost 5 bases, the J end lost 1 base, and 11 bases lay between the germline ends.

V is TRBV11-2 and J is TRBJ1-2; D possibly corresponds to TRBD1 (5 bases). Germline lookup yields CDR1 SGHAT and CDR2 FQNNGV. The CDR3 contains 17 residues. V was shortened by 5 bases and J by 4 bases, with 23 bases between the two germline ends. The DNA for the CDR3 is TGTGCCAGCAGCCCCCGGGGGGACGCAGGGTTAGGCTATGGCTACACCTTC. Translation gives CASSPRGDAGLGYGYTF.

The chain uses TRBV2 and TRBJ1-2; 9 nucleotides line up with TRBD1. CDR1 and CDR2 from the germline V gene are SNHLY and FYNNEI. The junction had 7 bases not matched to a gene; V was cut back by 4 bases and J by 4 bases. CDR3 length equals 15 residues. CDR3 sequence reads: CASSVGTGGAYGYTF. The CDR3, as DNA: TGTGCCAGCAGTGTTGGTACAGGGGGCGCCTATGGCTACACCTTC. Full variable domain (rest looked up from reference TRBV2 and TRBJ1-2): EPEVTQTPSHQVTQMGQEVILRCVPISNHLYFYWYRQILGQKVEFLVSFYNNEISEKSEIFDDQFSVERPDGSNFTLKIRSTKLEDSAMYFCASSVGTGGAYGYTFGSGTRLTVV.